Below, 20 T cell receptor beta chains from the same sample are listed, as sequenced in a study of blood T cell repertoires in COVID-19 (dated by TCRdb to about 2020). The protocol used for the library was the immunoSEQ multiplex PCR assay. TCRdb re-hosts the immuneACCESS table, in-frame sequences only. Its copies lack some clones; in the studies checked, an unresolved V gene accounts for under half of them, and the cause for the rest is not known. The sample table holds around 270,000 clones, of which more than 75% were seen once. The ten largest make up approximately 2.3% of the sample. The sample was peripheral blood. These receptors originate from a woman aged 45-65 years with acute or convalescent COVID-19.

The chain has TRBV5-4 and TRBJ2-2, with 8 bases matching TRBD1. CDR1 SGHNT and CDR2 YYREEE come from the germline V gene (reference sequence). V lost 2 bases to trimming and J lost 6 bases; unmatched junction nucleotides: 3. CDR3 length: 14 residues. Written as DNA, the CDR3 is TGTGCCAGCAGCTTAGGACAGGGTTCCGGGGAGCTGTTTTTT. Translating gives CASSLGQGSGELFF.

CDR3 loop: CSASGPRNTEAFF. The CDR3 DNA reads TGCAGTGCTAGTGGCCCCAGAAACACTGAAGCTTTCTTT. This chain joins TRBV20-1 and TRBJ1-1; no clear D. Germline values: CDR1 DFQATT, CDR2 SNEGSKA (reference sequence). Trimming took 3 bases from V and 2 from J, leaving 10 bases between them. The CDR3 runs 13 residues.

The chain is built from TRBV6-6 and TRBJ1-6, with D maybe TRBD1 (6 bases). The CDR3 sequence is 16 residues long. Trimming took 0 bases from V and 8 from J, leaving 14 bases between them. Germline lookup yields CDR1 MNHNY and CDR2 SVGAGI (reference sequence). In DNA form, the CDR3 reads TGTGCCAGCAGTTACTCTCGAACAGGGACCGATTCACCCCTCCACTTT. Encoded protein: CASSYSRTGTDSPLHF.

The chain recombines TRBV7-8 with TRBJ2-7, with 10 bases lining up with TRBD2. The CDR3 spans 14 residues. Germline V gene data show CDR1 as SGHVS and CDR2 as FQNEAQ. V shed 4 bases, J shed 3 bases, and the junction held 3 bases outside the gene matches. The CDR3 loop is CASSWTSGNYEQYF. In nucleotides, the CDR3 is TGTGCCAGCAGCTGGACTAGCGGAAACTACGAGCAGTACTTC.

The chain joins TRBV5-1 to TRBJ1-1; D may be TRBD1 (6 bases). The germline V gene encodes CDR1 SGHRS and CDR2 YFSETQ. The CDR3 consists of 16 residues. Trimming took 4 bases from V and 5 from J, leaving 21 bases between them. The CDR3: CASSVTGTRVGTEAFF. CDR3 DNA: TGCGCCAGCAGCGTTACAGGGACCCGGGTTGGTACTGAAGCTTTCTTT.

The chain combines TRBV28 with TRBJ2-3, with TRBD2 as a possible D gene (5 bases). Germline CDR1 MDHEN, CDR2 SYDVKM. Trimming removed 2 bases from V and 2 bases from J, with 11 bases in between. The CDR3 totals 15 residues. The CDR3 DNA reads as TGTGCCAGCAGTTTAGAGGGAGAGAACACAGATACGCAGTATTTT. Encoded protein: CASSLEGENTDTQYF.

The chain recombines TRBV28 with TRBJ2-7; possibly TRBD1 for D (6 bases). This CDR3 is built from 13 residues. Deletions cut 11 bases from V and 4 bases from J, with 18 bases between. Germline CDR1 is MDHEN and CDR2 is SYDVKM. The CDR3 DNA sequence: TGTGCCGGACAGTCCAGGAAACGTTACGAGCAGTACTTC. Amino acid sequence: CAGQSRKRYEQYF.

V usage is TRBV7-9 and J usage is TRBJ2-2; a possible D gene is TRBD1 (6 bases). This CDR3 region has 15 residues. Germline values: CDR1 SEHNR, CDR2 FQNEAQ (reference sequence). V was cut by 3 bases and J by 2 bases, with 10 bases left in between. The CDR3 loop reads CASSFLQGNTGELFF. In DNA form, the CDR3 reads TGTGCCAGCAGCTTTTTACAGGGCAACACCGGGGAGCTGTTTTTT.

The V call is TRBV7-9, the J call TRBJ2-5; D is perhaps TRBD1 (6 bases). The CDR3 has 16 residues. Between the trimmed V and J ends, which lost 5 bases and 1 base, there was a span of 17 bases. Germline values: CDR1 SEHNR, CDR2 FQNEAQ (reference sequence). This CDR3 reads CASSLFVLGAQETQYF. The DNA of the CDR3 is TGTGCCAGCAGCCTCTTCGTCCTGGGGGCCCAAGAGACCCAGTACTTC.

This chain joins TRBV28 and TRBJ2-7; D uncertain. This CDR3 is 13 amino acids long. The germline V gene encodes CDR1 MDHEN and CDR2 SYDVKM. The V end lost 3 bases, the J end lost 0 bases, and 6 bases lay between the germline ends. In nucleotides, the CDR3 is TGTGCCAGCAGTTTCCCGGGCTCCTACGAGCAGTACTTC. The encoded protein is CASSFPGSYEQYF.

V gene TRBV28 combines with J gene TRBJ2-7; 9 nucleotides match TRBD2. Germline trimming cut 5 bases from V and 5 bases from J; bases unmatched to any gene: 7. CDR1 MDHEN and CDR2 SYDVKM come from the germline V gene. The CDR3 extends over 14 amino acids. The CDR3 loop is CASSPPPSGNEQYF. As DNA, the CDR3 is TGTGCCAGCAGTCCCCCCCCTAGCGGGAACGAGCAGTACTTC.

The chain carries TRBV5-4 and TRBJ2-3; TRBD2 agrees at 8 bases. Trimming cost V 0 bases and J 3 bases; bases outside gene matches: 3. The CDR3 extends over 15 amino acids. The germline V gene has CDR1 SGHNT and CDR2 YYREEE (reference sequence). Here the CDR3 reads CASSLDAGGTDTQYF. As DNA, the CDR3 is TGTGCCAGCAGCTTGGATGCGGGGGGAACAGATACGCAGTATTTT.

This clone has just a few counts. The chain employs TRBV27 and TRBJ2-7; weak D call: TRBD2 (5 bases). The CDR3 extends over 14 amino acids. CDR1 MNHEY and CDR2 SMNVEV come from the germline V gene (reference sequence). Trimming took 3 bases from V and 7 from J, leaving 16 bases between them. The CDR3 bases are TGTGCCAGCAGTTTCGCTACTCTTAGAGGGGAGCAGTACTTC. Translating it yields CASSFATLRGEQYF.

This chain links TRBV12-1 with TRBJ2-7; the D call of TRBD2 is as the table states it, not checked on the DNA. TRBV12-1 is a documented pseudogene. The CDR3 contains 20 residues. Here the CDR3 DNA reads TGTGCCAGCAGCCGTCCATCCTTAGCGGGAGGCCCCCTTTGGGAATACGAGCAGTACTTC. It encodes CASSRPSLAGGPLWEYEQYF.

A few counts support this clone. The chain recombines TRBV19 with TRBJ2-3; maybe TRBD2 (5 bases). From germline, CDR1 is LNHDA and CDR2 SQIVND (reference sequence). V was pared by 3 bases and J by 6 bases, with 13 bases between. CDR3 length: 14 amino acids. CDR3 coding DNA: TGTGCCAGTAGTATCAGAGGACTGGGGGATACGCAGTATTTT. Translated: CASSIRGLGDTQYF.

The chain uses TRBV7-2 and TRBJ1-5; D not resolved. Germline CDR1 SGHTA, CDR2 FQGNSA. This CDR3 spans 15 amino acids. The V end was cut by 0 bases, the J end by 0 bases, with 6 bases between. The CDR3 loop is CASSLAQNSNQPQHF. The CDR3, as DNA: TGTGCCAGCAGCTTAGCTCAGAATAGCAATCAGCCCCAGCATTTT.

The sample holds one count of this clone. The chain employs TRBV10-3 and TRBJ1-4; TRBD1 agrees at 8 bases. The V gene end was trimmed by 2 bases and the J gene end by 7 bases; junction bases not matched to a gene: 3. This CDR3 is built from 14 residues. The germline gives CDR1 ENHRY, CDR2 SYGVKD. In DNA, the CDR3 is TGTGCCATCAGTGAGGGACAGGGTAGTGAAAAACTGTTTTTT. Translation gives CAISEGQGSEKLFF.

The CDR3 region is CASSRGTGTGANVLTF. The CDR3 coding sequence is TGTGCCAGCAGCCGGGGGACAGGGACCGGGGCCAACGTCCTGACTTTC. The chain uses TRBV5-6 and TRBJ2-6, with TRBD1 matching 9 bases. Germline CDR1 SGHDT, CDR2 YYEEEE. The CDR3 is made up of 16 amino acids. V shed 4 bases and J 4 bases; nucleotides not matched to a gene: 6.

The chain recombines TRBV7-3 with TRBJ2-1; 9 bases fit TRBD2. The CDR3 sequence is 13 residues long. CDR1 and CDR2 (germline): SGHTA, FQGTGA. V shed 1 base and J 10 bases; nucleotides not matched to a gene: 2. CDR3 bases: TGTGCCAGCAGCTTAAGGACTAGCGAGGAGCAGTTCTTC. Protein: CASSLRTSEEQFF.

This clone has a single count. The genes are TRBV28 and TRBJ1-1, with a weak D call TRBD1 (5 bases). Germline CDR1 MDHEN, CDR2 SYDVKM. The CDR3 totals 17 residues. The V end was cut by 5 bases, the J end by 3 bases, with 22 bases between. The CDR3 DNA reads TGTGCCAGCAGTCGGCTTGAGTGGGGCAGTCGGTACACTGAAGCTTTCTTT. It yields the protein CASSRLEWGSRYTEAFF.